This T cell receptor (beta chain) stems from a study of read filtering for tumor transcriptome and immune sequencing (dated by TCRdb to 2020 to 2021). About the full investigation: The cohort had 17 male and 14 female patients with a mean age of roughly 62 years, ranging from roughly 45 to 85. Under revised international staging, roughly eight patients fell into R-ISS I, some 15 into R-ISS II and over 5 into R-ISS III. After DNase treatment, whole-transcriptome libraries were prepared with the TruSeq RNA Access Library Prep Kit. Per sample, about 4.05 to 11 million TCR-region mapped reads were obtained with IR-seq, compared with only roughly 80 to 1273 with RNA-seq. TCR repertoires obtained by targeted immune repertoire sequencing and by bulk whole-transcriptome sequencing performed on the same bone marrow samples were compared. One of the main goals was to work out a read-filtering strategy for immune repertoire data, in particular whether clonotypes backed by only a single read should be removed. Points the paper makes about the study in general: Compared with RNA-seq, IR-seq captured clonotypes at much higher depth and more reliably, and a smaller IR-seq throughput was enough to identify most shared clonotypes. The correlation between IR-seq and RNA-seq shared clonotype proportions was increased by removal of single-read clonotypes. Rather than purified T cells, the sorted CD138-negative fraction was a mixed bone marrow immune population. In IR-seq, around 85% of clonotypes but approximately 3.2% of total reads were represented by single-read clonotypes, whereas in RNA-seq, around 75% of clonotypes and 40% to 55% of reads were represented by single-read clonotypes.

At least ten counts were recorded for this clonotype. The antigen this receptor binds is unknown. No much larger clone exists at a distance of one base, and base qualities are not known. V and J are truncated by 3 bases and 1 base respectively, leaving an intervening sequence of 7 bases. The CDR3 contains 13 residues, cysteine and phenylalanine counted. The retained sequence is limited to the CDR3, 39 bases, with the frame set at the first base. CDR1 and CDR2, looked up from the germline V gene (reference sequence), are DFQATT and SNEGSKA. Every patient had bone marrow sampled at the time of active disease. Ficoll-Hypaque density gradient centrifugation was used to isolate bone marrow mononuclear cells. CD138-negative cells were obtained by negative selection after labeling with CD138 magnetic microbeads on a MACS separator, removing myeloma plasma cells. The purity of the isolated cells was checked by flow cytometry with CD138 antibodies on an Attune NxT. Total RNA was extracted with TRIzol reagent and quantified with a NanoDrop spectrophotometer. For each patient, the CD138-negative bone marrow sample underwent paired RNA-seq and IR-seq.

TCR libraries were constructed from roughly 400 ng RNA using the Immunoverse kit, and molecular barcoded adaptors covering alpha/delta and beta/gamma chains were employed. TCR library preparation was performed with the same RNA that was used for transcriptome sequencing. An Illumina HiSeq 4000 with 2 x 150 cycles was used to sequence the TCR libraries. The authors' pipeline ran thus. MiXCR aligned TCR reads to human V, D, J and C references and assembled the aligned reads into CDR3 clonotypes, with quality filtering and error correction included. Clonotype counts and gene usage diversity were analyzed with the tcR package in R. Raw mapping reads were checked after the RNA-seq reads had been mapped by STAR aligner version 2.5.3a onto the human GRCh37 genome. To test how sequencing depth affected the clonotypes detected, IR-seq fastq files were randomly downsampled with Seqtk 1.3. TCRdb reanalyzed the raw reads on its own, using fastp at Q25 for trimming and MiXCR for clone calling, and kept in-frame beta chains. A single entry per CDR3 protein holds the most common genes and DNA from its merged rows. TCRdb's processing, not the authors' own work, is the source of the V and J calls. Here the sample has about 62,000 distinct CDR3 sequences; around 19% occur a single time. The ten largest account for roughly 11% of the sample.

The chain couples TRBV20-1 to TRBJ2-1; a confident D gene designation cannot be given. This clonotype originated in a donor aged 40 or over with multiple myeloma. Sample: a population of CD138-negative cells sorted from bone marrow. What this sample's cell subset or site label stands for: bone marrow mononuclear cells depleted of CD138+ plasma/myeloma cells by negative magnetic selection. This receptor has the CDR3 CSASLSSYNEQFF. At the DNA level, the sequence is TGCAGTGCTAGCTTATCTTCCTACAATGAGCAGTTCTTC.